The 2 T cell receptor beta chains below were found in one sample sequenced in a study of OX40 agonist ivuxolimab in advanced cancers. Using immunoSEQ multiplex PCR, the repertoire was profiled, and TCRdb retains in-frame clones only, with some absent. The sample has some 66,000 clones, 85% seen once; the top ten hold under 0.9%. Sequenced here: CD4+ or CD8+ T cells sorted from blood, sampled in a trial of the OX40 agonist ivuxolimab. The receptors shown here come from an adult with an advanced solid tumor such as melanoma, head and neck, liver or kidney cancer.

V gene TRBV6-5 combines with J gene TRBJ1-2, with 10 bases identical to TRBD1. This CDR3 contains 14 residues. V lost 8 bases to trimming and J lost 8 bases; unmatched junction nucleotides: 11. The germline V gene has CDR1 MNHEY and CDR2 SVGAGI. The CDR3 region has the DNA TGTGCCAGCCGTTCAGGGACAGGGGTTATGGGCTACACCTTC. Encoded protein: CASRSGTGVMGYTF.

The chain is built from TRBV19 and TRBJ1-5; D gene unclear. Germline V gene data show CDR1 as LNHDA and CDR2 as SQIVND (reference sequence). Trimming took off 5 bases at V and 6 bases at J, with 20 bases between the two ends. The CDR3 totals 16 residues. The DNA for the CDR3 is TGTGCCAGTAGTCCTACGAGCGGCCCAGCGCGTCAGCCCCAGCATTTT. Amino acid sequence: CASSPTSGPARQPQHF.